A single T cell receptor beta chain is shown here with its context. Its antigen remains unidentified. RNA was extracted and reverse transcribed into cDNA as the sequencing template. Only in-frame clones appear in the TCRdb table, and some are missing; sequencing was by immunoSEQ multiplex PCR. The sample records about 140,000 clones, 85% to 90% being singletons. These data belong to a study of CD8+ T cells in alopecia areata. Study-wide points: In blood and scalp, many expanded lesional clones persisted during tofacitinib. Whether baseline CD8+ expansion is linked to response remains uncertain, given a single nonresponder.

Treatment indicated: oral pan-JAK inhibitor, 5-10 mg twice daily. Germline V lookup: CDR1 SGHVS, CDR2 FNYEAQ. The length of the CDR3 is 15 residues. Trimming took 5 bases from V and 8 from J; bases not matched to a gene: 10. The V and J genes are TRBV7-6 and TRBJ1-4; 8 bases match TRBD1. Sequenced here: CD8+ T cells sorted from blood, sampled at week 4, from a patient treated with tofacitinib. The source is a human donor with alopecia areata. The CDR3 reads CASSQEGRGREKLFF. DNA for the CDR3: TGTGCCAGCAGCCAAGAGGGCAGGGGGCGAGAAAAACTGTTTTTT.